The source of this T cell receptor (beta chain) is a study of T cell responses to AZD1222 COVID-19 vaccine. The table came from immunoSEQ multiplex PCR; TCRdb's copy has only in-frame clones and leaves some out. The repertoire includes tens of thousands of clones, around nine tenths of them detected once, and approximately 5.3% sits in the top ten. This CDR3 is 13 amino acids long. Germline CDR1 MNHEY, CDR2 SVGAGI. Trimming removed 6 bases from V and 1 base from J, with 10 bases in between. The sequenced sample was peripheral blood, obtained 28 days after the second AZD1222 dose. The source is an adult who received the AZD1222 COVID-19 vaccine. The V and J genes are TRBV6-5 and TRBJ2-7; D gene ambiguous. Here the CDR3 DNA reads TGTGCCAGCAGCCGAACAGTATCCTACGAGCAGTACTTC. It encodes CASSRTVSYEQYF.